The entry below describes one TCR beta chain. The record originates from a study of T cells in Graves' hyperthyroidism and ophthalmopathy. Over 18 months, lack of ophthalmopathy progression marked Graves' hyperthyroidism as stable. In making diagnoses, clinical symptoms, serum thyroxine and TRAb, thyroid ultrasound and orbital computed tomography were all used. Researchers took RNA transcripts and amplified the TCR beta CDR3 regions from them. The HTBI set primed first-round TCR CDR3 RT-PCR. TCRdb reprocessed the multiplex PCR reads with MiXCR, giving one entry per CDR3 protein. The sample has 340,000 or so distinct CDR3 sequences; about 15% are singletons. V lost 6 bases and J 0 bases, leaving 9 bases between the germline ends. This CDR3 spans 14 amino acids.

This chain joins TRBV12-3 or TRBV12-4 and TRBJ1-3, with D uncertain. Source material: blood. The receptor's source is a man between 25 and 39 years old with Graves' hyperthyroidism. The CDR3 is CASSLSISGNTIYF. Here the CDR3 DNA reads TGTGCCAGCAGCCTATCTATCTCTGGAAACACCATATATTTT.